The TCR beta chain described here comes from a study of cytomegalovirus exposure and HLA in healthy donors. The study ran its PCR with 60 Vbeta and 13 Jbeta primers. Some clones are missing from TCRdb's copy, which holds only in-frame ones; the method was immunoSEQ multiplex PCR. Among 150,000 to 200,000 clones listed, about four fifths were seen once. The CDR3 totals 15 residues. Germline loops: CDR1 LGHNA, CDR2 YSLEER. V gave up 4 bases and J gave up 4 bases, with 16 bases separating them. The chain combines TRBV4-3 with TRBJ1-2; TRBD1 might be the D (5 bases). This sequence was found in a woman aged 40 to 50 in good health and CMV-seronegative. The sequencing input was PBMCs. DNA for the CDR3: TGCGCCAGCAGCCCTAGCGCCGCAGGGAGCTATGGCTACACCTTC. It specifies CASSPSAAGSYGYTF.